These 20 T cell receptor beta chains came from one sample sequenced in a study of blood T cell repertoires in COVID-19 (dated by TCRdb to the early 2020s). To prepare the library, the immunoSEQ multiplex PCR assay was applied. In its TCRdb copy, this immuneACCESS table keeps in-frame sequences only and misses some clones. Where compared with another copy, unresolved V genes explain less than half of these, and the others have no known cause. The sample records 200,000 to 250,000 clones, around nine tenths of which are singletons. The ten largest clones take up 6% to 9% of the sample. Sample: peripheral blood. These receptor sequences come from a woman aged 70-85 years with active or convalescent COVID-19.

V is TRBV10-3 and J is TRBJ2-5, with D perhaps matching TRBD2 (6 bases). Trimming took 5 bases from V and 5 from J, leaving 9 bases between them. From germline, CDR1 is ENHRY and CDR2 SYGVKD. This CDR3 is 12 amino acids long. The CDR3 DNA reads TGTGCCATCAGTCAGGAGGGGGAGACCCAGTACTTC. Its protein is CAISQEGETQYF.

CDR3 in DNA: TGTGCCAGCAGAGAGGGACAGGGACGTTCTGGCTACACCTTC. It specifies CASREGQGRSGYTF. The chain recombines TRBV6-5 with TRBJ1-2; 9 bases match TRBD1. V was clipped by 6 bases and J by 7 bases; unmatched bases: 9. The CDR3 is made up of 14 amino acids. Germline CDR1 and CDR2: MNHEY and SVGAGI.

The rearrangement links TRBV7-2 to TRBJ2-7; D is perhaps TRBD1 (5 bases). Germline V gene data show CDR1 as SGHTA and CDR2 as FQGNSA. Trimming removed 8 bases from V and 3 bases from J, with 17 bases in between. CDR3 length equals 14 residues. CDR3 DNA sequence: TGTGCCAGCTCCCTCCCCGGCAGGGACTACGAGCAGTACTTC. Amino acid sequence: CASSLPGRDYEQYF.

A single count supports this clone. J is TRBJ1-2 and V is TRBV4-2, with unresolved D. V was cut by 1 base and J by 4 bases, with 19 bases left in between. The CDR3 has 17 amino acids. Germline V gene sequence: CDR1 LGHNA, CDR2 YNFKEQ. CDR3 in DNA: TGTGCCAGCAGCCAAGGGTCGGCTGTCCAGGCCTTCTATGGCTACACCTTC. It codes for CASSQGSAVQAFYGYTF.

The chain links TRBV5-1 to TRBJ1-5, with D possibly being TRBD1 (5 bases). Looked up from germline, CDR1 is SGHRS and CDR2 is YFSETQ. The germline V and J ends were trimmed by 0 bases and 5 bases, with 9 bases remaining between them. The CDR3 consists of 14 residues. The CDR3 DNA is TGCGCCAGCAGCTTGGAAGGGGCCGATCAGCCCCAGCATTTT. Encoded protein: CASSLEGADQPQHF. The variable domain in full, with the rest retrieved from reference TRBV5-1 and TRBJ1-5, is KAGVTQTPRYLIKTRGQQVTLSCSPISGHRSVSWYQQTPGQGLQFLFEYFSETQRNKGNFPGRFSGRQFSNSRSEMNVSTLELGDSALYLCASSLEGADQPQHFGDGTRLSIL.

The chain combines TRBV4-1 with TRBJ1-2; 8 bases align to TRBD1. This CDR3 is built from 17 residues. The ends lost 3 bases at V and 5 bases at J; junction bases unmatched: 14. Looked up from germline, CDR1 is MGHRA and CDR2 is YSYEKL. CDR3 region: CASSHPSPPGGVYGYTF. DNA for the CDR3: TGCGCCAGCAGCCACCCTTCCCCACCAGGGGGCGTTTATGGCTACACCTTC.

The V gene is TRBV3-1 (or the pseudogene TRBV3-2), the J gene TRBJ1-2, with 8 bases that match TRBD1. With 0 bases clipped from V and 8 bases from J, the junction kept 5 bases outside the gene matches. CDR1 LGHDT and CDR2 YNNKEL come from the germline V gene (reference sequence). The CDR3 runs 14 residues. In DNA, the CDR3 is TGTGCCAGCAGCCAAGAGACAGGGGTTAGCGGCTACACCTTC. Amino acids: CASSQETGVSGYTF.

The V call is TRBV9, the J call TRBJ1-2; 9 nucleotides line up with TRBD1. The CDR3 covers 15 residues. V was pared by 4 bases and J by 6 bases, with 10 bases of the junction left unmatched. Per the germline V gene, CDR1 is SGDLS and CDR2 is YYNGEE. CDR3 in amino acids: CASSLVGDRADGYTF. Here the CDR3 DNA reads TGTGCCAGCAGCCTCGTCGGGGACAGGGCCGATGGCTACACCTTC.

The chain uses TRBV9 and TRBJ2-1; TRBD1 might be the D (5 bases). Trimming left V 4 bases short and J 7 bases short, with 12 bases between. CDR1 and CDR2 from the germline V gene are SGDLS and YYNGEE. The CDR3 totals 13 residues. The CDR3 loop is CASSTQGANEQFF. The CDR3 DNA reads TGTGCCAGCAGCACCCAAGGGGCGAATGAGCAGTTCTTC.

CDR3 loop: CASSPIGGAGDEKLFF. The DNA of the CDR3 is TGTGCCAGCAGCCCGATCGGGGGGGCTGGGGATGAAAAACTGTTTTTT. The chain has TRBV5-5 and TRBJ1-4; a weak D match, TRBD1 (6 bases). Germline V lookup: CDR1 SGHKS, CDR2 YYEKEE (reference sequence). CDR3 length: 16 amino acids. V was shortened by 4 bases and J by 6 bases, with 19 bases between the two germline ends.

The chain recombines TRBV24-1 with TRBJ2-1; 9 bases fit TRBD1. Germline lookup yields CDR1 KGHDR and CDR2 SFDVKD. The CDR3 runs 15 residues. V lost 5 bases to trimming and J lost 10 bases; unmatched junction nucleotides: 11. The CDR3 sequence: CATSAGTGSRVEQFF. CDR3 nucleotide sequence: TGTGCCACCAGTGCCGGGACAGGGAGCCGCGTGGAGCAGTTCTTC.

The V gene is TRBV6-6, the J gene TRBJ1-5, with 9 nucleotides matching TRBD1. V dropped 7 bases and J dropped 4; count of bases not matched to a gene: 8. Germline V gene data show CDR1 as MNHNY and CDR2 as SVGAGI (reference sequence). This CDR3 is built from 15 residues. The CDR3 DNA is TGTGCCAGCACATACCGGGACAGGGTTAATCAGCCCCAGCATTTT. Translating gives CASTYRDRVNQPQHF.

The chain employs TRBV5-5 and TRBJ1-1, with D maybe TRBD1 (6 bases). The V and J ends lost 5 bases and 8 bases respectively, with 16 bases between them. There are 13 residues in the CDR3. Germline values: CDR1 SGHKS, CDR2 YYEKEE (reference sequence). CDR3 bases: TGTGCCAGCAGACGAGCGGGGGGCGGCGAAGCTTTCTTT. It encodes CASRRAGGGEAFF.

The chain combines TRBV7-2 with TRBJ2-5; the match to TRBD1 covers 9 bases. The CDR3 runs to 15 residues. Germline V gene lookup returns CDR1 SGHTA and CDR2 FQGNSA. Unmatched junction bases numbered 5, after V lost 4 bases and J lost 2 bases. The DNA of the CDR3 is TGTGCCAGCAGCTGGGGGGACAGGGATCAAGAGACCCAGTACTTC. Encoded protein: CASSWGDRDQETQYF. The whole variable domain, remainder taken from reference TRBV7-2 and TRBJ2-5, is GAGVSQSPSNKVTEKGKDVELRCDPISGHTALYWYRQSLGQGLEFLIYFQGNSAPDKSGLPSDRFSAERTGGSVSTLTIQRTQQEDSAVYLCASSWGDRDQETQYFGPGTRLLVL.

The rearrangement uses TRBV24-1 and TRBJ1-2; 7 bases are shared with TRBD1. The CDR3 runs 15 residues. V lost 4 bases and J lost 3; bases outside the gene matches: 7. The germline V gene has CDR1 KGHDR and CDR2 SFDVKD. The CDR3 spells CATSDRGGGDYGYTF. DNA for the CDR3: TGTGCCACCAGTGACCGCGGAGGGGGCGACTATGGCTACACCTTC.

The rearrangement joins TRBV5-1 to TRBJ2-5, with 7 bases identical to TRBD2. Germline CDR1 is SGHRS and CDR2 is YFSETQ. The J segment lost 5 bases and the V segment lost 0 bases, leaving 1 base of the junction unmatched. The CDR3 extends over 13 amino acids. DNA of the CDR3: TGCGCCAGCAGCTTGGAGGGAGGGGAGACCCAGTACTTC. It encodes CASSLEGGETQYF. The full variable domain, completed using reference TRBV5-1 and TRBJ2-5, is KAGVTQTPRYLIKTRGQQVTLSCSPISGHRSVSWYQQTPGQGLQFLFEYFSETQRNKGNFPGRFSGRQFSNSRSEMNVSTLELGDSALYLCASSLEGGETQYFGPGTRLLVL.

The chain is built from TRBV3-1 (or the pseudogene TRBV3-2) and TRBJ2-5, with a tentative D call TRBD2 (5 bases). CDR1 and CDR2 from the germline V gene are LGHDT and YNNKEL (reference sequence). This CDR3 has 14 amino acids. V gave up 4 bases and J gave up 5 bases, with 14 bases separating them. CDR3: CASSLASISETQYF. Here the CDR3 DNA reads TGTGCCAGCAGCCTTGCTAGCATTTCGGAGACCCAGTACTTC.

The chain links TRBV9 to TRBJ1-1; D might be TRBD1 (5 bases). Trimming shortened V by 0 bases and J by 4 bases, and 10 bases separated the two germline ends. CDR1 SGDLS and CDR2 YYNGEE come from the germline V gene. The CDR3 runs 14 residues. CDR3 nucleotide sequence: TGTGCCAGCAGCGTAGAATTCAGGGCCACTGAAGCTTTCTTT. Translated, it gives CASSVEFRATEAFF.

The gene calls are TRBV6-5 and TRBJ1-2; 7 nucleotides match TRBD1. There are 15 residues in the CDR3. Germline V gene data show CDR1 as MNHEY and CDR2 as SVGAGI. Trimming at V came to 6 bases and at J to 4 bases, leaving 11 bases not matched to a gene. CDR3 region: CASRADRAVGYGYTF. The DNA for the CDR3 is TGTGCCAGCAGAGCAGACAGGGCGGTTGGCTATGGCTACACCTTC.

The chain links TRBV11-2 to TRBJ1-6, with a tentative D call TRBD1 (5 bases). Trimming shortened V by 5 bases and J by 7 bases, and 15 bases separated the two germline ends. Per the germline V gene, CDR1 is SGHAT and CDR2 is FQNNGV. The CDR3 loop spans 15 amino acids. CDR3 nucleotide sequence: TGTGCCAGCAGCCTCTTGGCAGGGAACAATTCACCCCTCCACTTT. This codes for CASSLLAGNNSPLHF.